This TCR beta chain was obtained from a study of blood T cells in healthy people across ages. Together with a sample-barcoded 5' primer, a J-beta primer mix was included in a second PCR lasting roughly 6 to 12 cycles. Researchers report that a template-switch adaptor with 12 random nucleotides tagged each cDNA molecule. Each CDR3 protein gets one entry after TCRdb re-called the 5' RACE reads with MiXCR. Seen here are over a million distinct CDR3 sequences, 40% to 45% observed once, and the top ten hold approximately 19%. The CDR3 covers 14 residues. Germline values: CDR1 SGHRS, CDR2 YFSETQ. V lost 4 bases to trimming and J lost 3 bases, with 12 bases between them. There were at least 5.5 micrograms of total RNA extracted from every sample.

The receptor's source is a woman aged 55-70 years in good health. Material for sequencing was blood. This chain links TRBV5-1 with TRBJ2-3, with D possibly matching TRBD1 (6 bases). CDR3 bases: TGCGCCAGCAGCGTGGGACATTTTACAGATACGCAGTATTTT. Translating gives CASSVGHFTDTQYF.